This T cell receptor (beta chain) derives from a study of cytomegalovirus exposure and HLA in healthy donors. The CDR3 is 15 residues long. The V and J ends lost 3 bases and 7 bases, in that order; junction bases with no gene match: 10. Germline V gene sequence: CDR1 MNHNY, CDR2 SVGAGI (reference sequence). General observations from the study: Roughly uniform depth of sequencing across donors was assumed in presence/absence analyses.

This PCR relied on a set of 60 Vbeta primers and 13 Jbeta primers. Using immunoSEQ multiplex PCR, the repertoire was profiled, and TCRdb retains in-frame clones only, with some absent. This sample has fewer than 150,000 clones, with more than 60% found just once. Points on this clone: Its antigen is still unknown.

Sequencing used PBMCs. The source of this sequence is a woman in her thirties or forties in good health and CMV-seronegative. The chain links TRBV6-6 to TRBJ2-7; 9 bases line up with TRBD1. The CDR3 is CASSYPGQGPDEQYF. The CDR3 bases are TGTGCCAGCAGTTATCCCGGACAGGGGCCGGATGAGCAGTACTTC.